This TCR beta chain comes out of a study of T cell responses to AZD1222 COVID-19 vaccine. TCRdb's copy holds only in-frame clones and misses some; the assay was immunoSEQ multiplex PCR. Of under 95,000 clones listed, about 90% were seen once; the top ten hold 8.4%. The trim removed 10 bases at V and 3 bases at J, leaving 8 bases unmatched. The germline CDR1 and CDR2 sequences are SGHTA and FQGNSA. There are 14 residues in the CDR3. Sequencing used peripheral blood, obtained on day 0 of AZD1222 vaccination. This sequence joins TRBV7-2 and TRBJ2-7, with 11 nucleotides matching TRBD2. The receptor was isolated from an adult in good health. The CDR3 region is CATTLAGGIYEQYF. In DNA form, the CDR3 reads TGTGCCACCACGCTAGCGGGGGGCATCTACGAGCAGTACTTC.